Each of the 9 T cell receptor beta chains below was sequenced from the same sample in a study of shared clonotypes between healthy human individuals. The data were produced by immunoSEQ multiplex PCR, yet TCRdb's version contains in-frame clones alone and is incomplete. The table shows around 1,100,000 clones, with approximately 77% occurring only once. Source material: memory CD4+ T cells from PBMCs. The sample's subset: CD45RA-negative fraction. The receptors derive from a man between 18 and 35 years old in good health. Some clones in this sample may be carry-over from other donors' samples.

The rearrangement uses TRBV5-1 and TRBJ2-3; 7 nucleotides match TRBD2. This CDR3 contains 16 residues. Germline V gives CDR1 SGHRS, CDR2 YFSETQ. V gave up 4 bases and J gave up 1 base; unmatched junction bases: 9. The CDR3 nucleotides are TGCGCCAGCAGCCTGCGCCGGGCGGGGGGCACAGATACGCAGTATTTT. Its translation is CASSLRRAGGTDTQYF.

This clone was seen once. The V and J genes are TRBV5-5 and TRBJ2-5; D remains unclear. CDR1 SGHKS and CDR2 YYEKEE come from the germline V gene (reference sequence). This CDR3 has 14 residues. V was pared by 4 bases and J by 0 bases, with 10 bases between. CDR3 DNA: TGTGCCAGCAGCCGAATAAGGAACCAAGAGACCCAGTACTTC. Its protein product is CASSRIRNQETQYF.

V gene TRBV5-8 combines with J gene TRBJ1-4; D not resolved. Trimming took off 4 bases at V and 4 bases at J, with 14 bases between the two ends. CDR3 size: 15 residues. Germline V gene data show CDR1 as SGHTS and CDR2 as YDEGEE. For the CDR3, the DNA is TGTGCCAGCAGCCCAGGCCGGGGTCTTAATGAAAAACTGTTTTTT. Translation: CASSPGRGLNEKLFF. The full variable domain, in which reference TRBV5-8 and TRBJ1-4 provide the parts outside the CDR3, is EAGVTQSPTHLIKTRGQQATLRCSPISGHTSVYWYQQALGLGLQFLLWYDEGEERNRGNFPPRFSGRQFPNYSSELNVNALELEDSALYLCASSPGRGLNEKLFFGSGTQLSVL.

The chain uses TRBV5-1 and TRBJ2-2, with D unclear. Germline values: CDR1 SGHRS, CDR2 YFSETQ. The CDR3 totals 14 residues. Trimming cost V 0 bases and J 6 bases, with 9 bases left between them. The CDR3 coding sequence is TGCGCCAGCAGCTTGGGACCCTACTCCGGGGAGCTGTTTTTT. Translated, it gives CASSLGPYSGELFF.

As to this clone: The junction does not match germline at one end; this may be a read error. J is TRBJ2-5 and V is TRBV4-1, with TRBD1 matching 7 bases. CDR1 is MGHRA and CDR2 is YSYEKL in the germline V gene. The CDR3 has 13 residues. The CDR3 here is CASSQVWDSVLNF. The CDR3 DNA follows: TGCGCCAGCAGCCAAGTGTGGGACAGCGTCCTCAACTTC.

The V call is TRBV19, the J call TRBJ1-2; D is possibly TRBD1 (6 bases). The CDR3 covers 13 residues. The V and J ends lost 5 bases and 6 bases respectively, with 13 bases between them. The germline V gene encodes CDR1 LNHDA and CDR2 SQIVND (reference sequence). CDR3 sequence: CASSRGARNGYTF. CDR3 coding DNA: TGTGCCAGTAGTCGGGGGGCGCGTAATGGCTACACCTTC.

The chain carries TRBV10-3 and TRBJ1-2; 11 bases match TRBD1. The CDR3 consists of 16 residues. From germline, CDR1 is ENHRY and CDR2 SYGVKD. V lost 2 bases, J lost 5 bases, and 7 bases stayed unmatched. The chain's CDR3 is CAISETRTGGGYGYTF. The CDR3 DNA sequence: TGTGCCATCAGTGAGACCCGGACAGGGGGCGGGTATGGCTACACCTTC.

V gene TRBV5-1 combines with J gene TRBJ2-7, with TRBD1 matching 8 bases. Germline CDR1 SGHRS, CDR2 YFSETQ. Trimming cost V 2 bases and J 6 bases; bases outside gene matches: 7. The CDR3 runs 14 residues. CDR3: CASSFGQGGSEQYF. The CDR3 DNA is TGCGCCAGCAGCTTCGGACAGGGTGGCTCCGAGCAGTACTTC.

Only one count was recorded for this clone. This chain uses TRBV6-1 with TRBJ1-1; 7 bases agree with TRBD1. Germline V gene sequence: CDR1 MNHNS, CDR2 SASEGT. The CDR3 runs to 13 residues. Trimming at V came to 5 bases and at J to 5 bases, leaving 5 bases not matched to a gene. This CDR3 is CASSRQGWTEAFF. The DNA for the CDR3 is TGTGCCAGCAGTCGACAGGGCTGGACTGAAGCTTTCTTT.